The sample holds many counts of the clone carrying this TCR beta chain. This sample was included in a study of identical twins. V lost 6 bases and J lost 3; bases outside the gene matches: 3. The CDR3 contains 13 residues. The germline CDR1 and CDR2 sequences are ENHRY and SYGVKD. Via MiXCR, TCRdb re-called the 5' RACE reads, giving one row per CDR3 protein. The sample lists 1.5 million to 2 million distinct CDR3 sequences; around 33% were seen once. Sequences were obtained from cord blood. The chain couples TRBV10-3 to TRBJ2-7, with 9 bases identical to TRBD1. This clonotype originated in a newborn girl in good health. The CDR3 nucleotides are TGTGCCATCAGCCCGGGACAGGGCTACGAGCAGTACTTC. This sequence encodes CAISPGQGYEQYF.